The next 23 T cell receptor beta chains were all read from a single sample in a study of blood T cell repertoires in COVID-19. Libraries were prepared by immunoSEQ multiplex PCR; TCRdb keeps only in-frame clonotypes and omits some of them. The sample holds 200,000 to 300,000 clones; around 87% are singletons and the top ten take roughly 4.9%. The sequencing input was peripheral blood. The receptors come from a woman aged 60 to 75 with COVID-19, enrolled during active disease.

The genes are TRBV6-2 or TRBV6-3 and TRBJ2-1, with 8 bases that match TRBD2. Germline CDR1 reads MNHEY; CDR2 reads SVGEGT. This CDR3 is 18 amino acids long. V shed 2 bases and J 1 base; nucleotides not matched to a gene: 10. CDR3 protein: CASSYGSGTLFSYNEQFF. In DNA, the CDR3 is TGTGCCAGCAGTTACGGTAGCGGGACGCTTTTTTCCTACAATGAGCAGTTCTTC.

The V and J genes are TRBV6-2 or TRBV6-3 and TRBJ1-1; tentatively, D is TRBD1 (5 bases). Per the germline V gene, CDR1 is MNHEY and CDR2 is SVGEGT. The CDR3 sequence is 14 residues long. Trimming removed 0 bases from V and 5 bases from J, with 10 bases in between. CDR3 bases: TGTGCCAGCAGTTACTCGGGGGGGAGGACTGAAGCTTTCTTT. Translation gives CASSYSGGRTEAFF.

This clone was recorded once. The V call is TRBV9, the J call TRBJ1-1; TRBD1 aligns across 9 bases. The J segment lost 0 bases and the V segment lost 3 bases, leaving 9 bases of the junction unmatched. This CDR3 is built from 17 residues. Germline V gene lookup returns CDR1 SGDLS and CDR2 YYNGEE. CDR3 in amino acids: CASSGALGQGMNTEAFF. CDR3 bases: TGTGCCAGCAGCGGGGCCCTGGGACAGGGTATGAACACTGAAGCTTTCTTT.

There are a few counts of this clone. The V call is TRBV6-5, the J call TRBJ2-7; the match to TRBD2 covers 7 bases. The CDR3 is made up of 14 amino acids. Trimming cost V 2 bases and J 3 bases; bases outside gene matches: 4. CDR1 MNHEY and CDR2 SVGAGI come from the germline V gene. As DNA, the CDR3 is TGTGCCAGCAGTTACAGGGGAGGGTTCTACGAGCAGTACTTC. Protein sequence: CASSYRGGFYEQYF.

V is TRBV6-5 and J is TRBJ2-4; the match to TRBD2 covers 8 bases. In germline, CDR1 is MNHEY, CDR2 SVGAGI. V trimming: 5 bases; J trimming: 8 bases; junction bases outside the gene matches: 8. There are 14 residues in the CDR3. CDR3 bases: TGTGCCAGCAGTCATAGCGGGACTACGGACATTCAGTACTTC. Translating gives CASSHSGTTDIQYF.

The genes are TRBV28 and TRBJ2-3; no reliable D call. The CDR3 sequence is 13 residues long. V gave up 6 bases and J gave up 8 bases, with 15 bases separating them. CDR1 is MDHEN and CDR2 is SYDVKM in the germline V gene. The chain's CDR3 is CASSPTSSRTQYF. The CDR3 DNA reads TGTGCCAGCAGCCCGACCTCTAGTCGTACGCAGTATTTT.

This clone came up once. As DNA, the CDR3 is TGTGCCAGCAGCCAAGATCTGCTAGCCCCCTCCTACAATGAGCAGTTCTTC. Translation: CASSQDLLAPSYNEQFF. The rearrangement uses TRBV4-2 and TRBJ2-1; maybe TRBD2 (5 bases). The CDR3 totals 17 residues. Germline V gene data show CDR1 as LGHNA and CDR2 as YNFKEQ. Trimming left V 0 bases short and J 0 bases short, with 12 bases between.

This chain links TRBV29-1 with TRBJ2-5, with 8 positions matching TRBD2. Germline CDR1 and CDR2: SQVTM and ANQGSEA. V lost 4 bases and J lost 7; bases outside the gene matches: 11. CDR3 length equals 14 residues. CDR3 loop: CSVAAAGAPTTQYF. CDR3 nucleotide sequence: TGCAGCGTTGCAGCAGCGGGAGCCCCAACGACCCAGTACTTC.

This chain connects TRBV3-1 (or the pseudogene TRBV3-2) to TRBJ1-4; 10 bases fit TRBD1. Germline CDR1 LGHDT, CDR2 YNNKEL (reference sequence). The CDR3 loop spans 16 amino acids. Germline trimming cut 4 bases from V and 7 bases from J; bases unmatched to any gene: 9. The CDR3 DNA follows: TGTGCCAGCAGCCGTCGGACCGGGACAGGGGCTGAAAAACTGTTTTTT. As protein: CASSRRTGTGAEKLFF.

The chain has TRBV6-1 and TRBJ2-5; D is possibly TRBD2 (6 bases). Germline-derived CDR1 and CDR2 are MNHNS and SASEGT. The CDR3 has 16 residues. The V end lost 4 bases, the J end lost 5 bases, and 20 bases lay between the germline ends. For the CDR3, the DNA is TGTGCCAGCAGTGGCCGACTTGGGCGGGACCGGGAGACCCAGTACTTC. It encodes CASSGRLGRDRETQYF.

The chain employs TRBV28 and TRBJ2-1, with a tentative D call TRBD2 (6 bases). The CDR3 spans 14 residues. Per the germline V gene, CDR1 is MDHEN and CDR2 is SYDVKM. Trimming took 3 bases from V and 3 from J, leaving 9 bases between them. The CDR3 protein is CASSFPGLYNEQFF. CDR3 in DNA: TGTGCCAGCAGTTTCCCGGGACTCTACAATGAGCAGTTCTTC.

The chain carries TRBV30 and TRBJ2-1; D possibly corresponds to TRBD2 (7 bases). The CDR3 is made up of 15 amino acids. The V end lost 0 bases, the J end lost 1 base, and 10 bases lay between the germline ends. The V gene's germline CDR1 is GTSNPN and CDR2 SVGIG (reference sequence). The CDR3 sequence is CAWSVGGGSYNEQFF. As DNA, the CDR3 is TGTGCCTGGAGTGTAGGGGGGGGGTCCTACAATGAGCAGTTCTTC. Full variable domain (outside the CDR3, taken from reference TRBV30 and TRBJ2-1): SQTIHQWPATLVQPVGSPLSLECTVEGTSNPNLYWYRQAAGRGLQLLFYSVGIGQISSEVPQNLSASRPQDRQFILSSKKLLLSDSGFYLCAWSVGGGSYNEQFFGPGTRLTVL.

The chain is built from TRBV6-6 and TRBJ2-5, with 8 bases that match TRBD2. The junction had 7 bases not matched to a gene; V was cut back by 4 bases and J by 3 bases. This CDR3 region has 15 residues. Germline CDR1 is MNHNY and CDR2 is SVGAGI (reference sequence). The CDR3 DNA sequence: TGTGCCAGCAGTTCGGCGGGACTAGTAAAAGAGACCCAGTACTTC. Protein product: CASSSAGLVKETQYF.

The V call is TRBV19, the J call TRBJ2-6; tentative D call: TRBD2 (5 bases). Germline CDR1 is LNHDA and CDR2 is SQIVND (reference sequence). The CDR3 totals 14 residues. V was cut by 6 bases and J by 4 bases, with 10 bases left in between. As DNA, the CDR3 is TGTGCCAGTAGCAGGAGGTCCGGGGCCAACGTCCTGACTTTC. Amino acids: CASSRRSGANVLTF.

The V and J genes are TRBV7-9 and TRBJ2-2; 14 bases match TRBD2. Germline CDR1 is SEHNR and CDR2 is FQNEAQ (reference sequence). The ends lost 6 bases at V and 8 bases at J; junction bases unmatched: 8. The CDR3 extends over 16 amino acids. CDR3 region: CASSSPGLAGVGELFF. DNA for the CDR3: TGTGCCAGCAGTTCACCGGGACTAGCGGGAGTAGGGGAGCTGTTTTTT.

J is TRBJ1-1 and V is TRBV9; 9 nucleotides align to TRBD1. This CDR3 spans 13 amino acids. Germline trimming cut 0 bases from V and 6 bases from J; bases unmatched to any gene: 0. Germline CDR1 is SGDLS and CDR2 is YYNGEE. This CDR3 is CASSVGDRAEAFF. Written as DNA, the CDR3 is TGTGCCAGCAGCGTAGGGGACAGGGCTGAAGCTTTCTTT.

This clone occurred once. The chain is built from TRBV6-2 or TRBV6-3 and TRBJ2-3, with 8 bases that match TRBD1. Trimming removed 2 bases from V and 8 bases from J; junction bases left unmatched: 6. Per the germline V gene, CDR1 is MNHEY and CDR2 is SVGEGT. This CDR3 region has 14 residues. DNA for the CDR3: TGTGCCAGCAGTTACGGGACAGGAGGTGGTACGCAGTATTTT. Translation gives CASSYGTGGGTQYF.

This clone was seen a handful of times. The V call is TRBV6-2 or TRBV6-3, the J call TRBJ2-7, with D uncertain. Trimming left V 2 bases short and J 5 bases short, with 4 bases between. Germline V CDR1 and CDR2: MNHEY, SVGEGT. CDR3 length equals 11 residues. CDR3 sequence: CASSYHHEQYF. In DNA form, the CDR3 reads TGTGCCAGCAGTTACCATCACGAGCAGTACTTC.

J is TRBJ1-1 and V is TRBV18; D may be TRBD1 (6 bases). Looked up from germline, CDR1 is KGHSH and CDR2 is LQKENI. Between the trimmed V and J ends, which lost 5 bases and 4 bases, there was a span of 11 bases. The CDR3 is 13 amino acids. This CDR3 reads CASSGGEGTEAFF. The CDR3, as DNA: TGTGCCAGCTCAGGGGGCGAGGGCACTGAAGCTTTCTTT. Looking up the rest from reference TRBV18 and TRBJ1-1 gives the full variable domain: NAGVMQNPRHLVRRRGQEARLRCSPMKGHSHVYWYRQLPEEGLKFMVYLQKENIIDESGMPKERFSAEFPKEGPSILRIQQVVRGDSAAYFCASSGGEGTEAFFGQGTRLTVV.

V and J are TRBV6-6 and TRBJ1-1; D unclear. The V gene lost 5 bases and the J gene lost 0 bases, with 10 bases spanning the gap. CDR3 length: 14 amino acids. CDR1 MNHNY and CDR2 SVGAGI come from the germline V gene (reference sequence). CDR3 coding DNA: TGTGCCAGCAGTCCACTCCGCCTGAACACTGAAGCTTTCTTT. It is translated as CASSPLRLNTEAFF.

This chain connects TRBV28 to TRBJ1-1; 8 bases fit TRBD1. This CDR3 is 15 amino acids long. Germline V gene lookup returns CDR1 MDHEN and CDR2 SYDVKM. The junction had 9 bases not matched to a gene; V was cut back by 3 bases and J by 6 bases. In DNA form, the CDR3 reads TGTGCCAGCAGTTTCATGTCAGGGGGCAAGGCTGAAGCTTTCTTT. This gives the protein CASSFMSGGKAEAFF.

The V call is TRBV4-2, the J call TRBJ2-7; 7 nucleotides match TRBD2. The CDR3 runs 16 residues. Germline-derived CDR1 and CDR2 are LGHNA and YNFKEQ. The trim removed 3 bases at V and 2 bases at J, leaving 10 bases unmatched. The CDR3 DNA sequence: TGTGCCAGCAGCCAGGCCCCCGGGACTATGCCCTACGAGCAGTACTTC. It translates to CASSQAPGTMPYEQYF.

With respect to this clone: This specimen includes other DNA sequences encoding the same CDR3. The chain is built from TRBV12-3 or TRBV12-4 and TRBJ2-3; D uncertain. V lost 3 bases and J lost 6, with 4 bases in between. The CDR3 length is 11 residues. CDR3 residues: CASSLRDTQYF. The CDR3 DNA reads as TGTGCCAGCAGTTTGCGGGATACGCAGTATTTT.